The present T cell receptor (beta chain) was sequenced within a study of blood T cell repertoires in COVID-19. Study-wide background: The samples span acute and convalescent COVID-19 from the United States, Italy and Spain. The analysed material was cDNA or gDNA that came from T cells, B-cell-depleted T cells, or PBMCs.

The CDR3 contains 17 residues. V trimming: 5 bases; J trimming: 5 bases; junction bases outside the gene matches: 12. Looked up from germline, CDR1 is MDHEN and CDR2 is SYDVKM. Profiling relied on immunoSEQ multiplex PCR, and the TCRdb table lists in-frame clones only, not all of them. The table includes 150,000 to 200,000 clones, 80% to 85% detected once. The rearrangement uses TRBV28 and TRBJ1-1, with TRBD1 identical over 12 bases. The sequence came from a woman in her twenties or thirties with acute or convalescent COVID-19. The source material was peripheral blood. The CDR3 DNA reads as TGTGCCAGCAGTATAACCGGGACAGGGGGCGCCGGGACTGAAGCTTTCTTT. It codes for CASSITGTGGAGTEAFF.